The rows below give T cell receptor beta chains drawn from one sample of a study of T cell changes during pregnancy in multiple sclerosis. Sequencing was performed with immunoSEQ multiplex PCR; in TCRdb, only in-frame clones are kept and a portion is missing. Among approximately 88,000 clones, roughly 92% were seen once, and the ten largest hold 2.6%. The material was peripheral blood, obtained in the first trimester of pregnancy. Source of these receptors: a female donor with multiple sclerosis, enrolled in a pregnancy study. Both conserved end residues are part of each CDR3. D genes are given only for firm matches. Not every row has a clone size; where given, it reads once, few, many or a size class.

V gene: TRBV28
clone size: -
J gene: TRBJ1-1
D gene: -
CDR3 protein: CASSVQGTEAFF

V gene: TRBV7-2
clone size: -
J gene: TRBJ2-3
D gene: -
CDR3 protein: CASNLGADTQYF

V gene: TRBV28
clone size: -
J gene: TRBJ1-5
D gene: -
CDR3 protein: CASTPPGQPQHF

V gene: TRBV11-1
clone size: -
J gene: TRBJ1-2
D gene: -
CDR3 protein: CASSSRTAKGGYTF

V gene: TRBV5-1
clone size: once
J gene: TRBJ2-5
D gene: -
CDR3 protein: CASSLASWRGEQETQYF

V gene: TRBV6-6
clone size: -
J gene: TRBJ2-1
D gene: -
CDR3 protein: CASSYFDEQFF

V gene: TRBV9
clone size: -
J gene: TRBJ1-3
D gene: TRBD1
CDR3 protein: CASSVRGQGGDTIYF

V gene: TRBV4-3
clone size: -
J gene: TRBJ2-3
D gene: -
CDR3 protein: CASSQETGRMGTDTQYF

V gene: TRBV5-6
clone size: -
J gene: TRBJ2-7
D gene: TRBD2
CDR3 protein: CASSLMGTSGSYEQYF

V gene: TRBV28
clone size: -
J gene: TRBJ1-5
D gene: TRBD1
CDR3 protein: CASTHKGGQGFHQPQHF

V gene: TRBV5-1
clone size: -
J gene: TRBJ1-2
D gene: -
CDR3 protein: CASSAELDGYTF

V gene: TRBV29-1
clone size: -
J gene: TRBJ2-5
D gene: -
CDR3 protein: CSVVPGSETQYF

V gene: TRBV29-1
clone size: -
J gene: TRBJ2-7
D gene: TRBD1
CDR3 protein: CSVEDTPGGGYEQYF

V gene: TRBV29-1
clone size: -
J gene: TRBJ2-5
D gene: TRBD2
CDR3 protein: CSAVLAGERSETQYF

V gene: TRBV7-3
clone size: once
J gene: TRBJ2-1
D gene: -
CDR3 protein: CASSLTSGSVFPYNEQFF

V gene: TRBV19
clone size: -
J gene: TRBJ2-7
D gene: -
CDR3 protein: CASSRAGTYEQYF

V gene: TRBV6-6
clone size: -
J gene: TRBJ2-7
D gene: TRBD1
CDR3 protein: CASSGQVGSYEQYF

V gene: TRBV6-1
clone size: -
J gene: TRBJ1-1
D gene: -
CDR3 protein: CASSVGGAEAFF

V gene: TRBV6-6
clone size: -
J gene: TRBJ2-1
D gene: -
CDR3 protein: CASRQQDSSYNEQFF

V gene: TRBV5-1
clone size: -
J gene: TRBJ1-1
D gene: -
CDR3 protein: CASSETLRGGHTEAFF

V gene: TRBV9
clone size: -
J gene: TRBJ2-1
D gene: TRBD2
CDR3 protein: CASSVTTSGRNEQFF

V gene: TRBV7-6
clone size: -
J gene: TRBJ2-7
D gene: -
CDR3 protein: CASSLSPDSSYEQYF

V gene: TRBV15
clone size: once
J gene: TRBJ2-5
D gene: TRBD1
CDR3 protein: CATARDRAAETQYF

V gene: TRBV14
clone size: -
J gene: TRBJ2-2
D gene: -
CDR3 protein: CASSQARGLGELFF

V gene: TRBV9
clone size: -
J gene: TRBJ2-2
D gene: -
CDR3 protein: CASSVIAEANTGELFF

V gene: TRBV28
clone size: -
J gene: TRBJ2-1
D gene: TRBD2
CDR3 protein: CASSSPSLAGGRGEQFF

V gene: TRBV28
clone size: -
J gene: TRBJ2-2
D gene: -
CDR3 protein: CASNSETRSSGELFF

V gene: TRBV7-8
clone size: -
J gene: TRBJ2-3
D gene: TRBD2
CDR3 protein: CASSLFSTSGSDTQYF

V gene: TRBV5-4
clone size: -
J gene: TRBJ2-7
D gene: -
CDR3 protein: CASSLAAGIPNYEQYF

V gene: TRBV9
clone size: -
J gene: TRBJ2-5
D gene: -
CDR3 protein: CASSPRDF

V gene: TRBV29-1
clone size: -
J gene: TRBJ2-3
D gene: -
CDR3 protein: CSASGRRGTDTQYF

V gene: TRBV4-2
clone size: -
J gene: TRBJ2-1
D gene: -
CDR3 protein: CASSQLAGASSYNEQFF

V gene: TRBV7-6
clone size: once
J gene: TRBJ2-3
D gene: TRBD1
CDR3 protein: CASSQGQGRTDTQYF

V gene: TRBV4-1
clone size: -
J gene: TRBJ2-2
D gene: -
CDR3 protein: CASSQDLWAGTGELFF

V gene: TRBV5-4
clone size: -
J gene: TRBJ2-3
D gene: TRBD2
CDR3 protein: CASSFSGRGADTQYF

V gene: TRBV18
clone size: -
J gene: TRBJ2-6
D gene: -
CDR3 protein: CASSPQFGDAGANVLTF

V gene: TRBV19
clone size: -
J gene: TRBJ1-2
D gene: TRBD1
CDR3 protein: CASSTTGTYGYTF

V gene: TRBV28
clone size: -
J gene: TRBJ2-3
D gene: -
CDR3 protein: CASSFYSDTQYF

V gene: TRBV19
clone size: once
J gene: TRBJ2-3
D gene: -
CDR3 protein: CASSLTGTDTQYF

V gene: TRBV27
clone size: -
J gene: TRBJ2-2
D gene: TRBD2
CDR3 protein: CASIGLAGATGTGELFF

V gene: TRBV6-6
clone size: -
J gene: TRBJ1-2
D gene: -
CDR3 protein: CASSPTWGGGYTF

V gene: TRBV10-3
clone size: -
J gene: TRBJ2-1
D gene: TRBD1
CDR3 protein: CAVQGAIYNEQFF

V gene: TRBV11-2
clone size: -
J gene: TRBJ2-7
D gene: TRBD2
CDR3 protein: CASSLEAPAGGFYEQYF

V gene: TRBV19
clone size: -
J gene: TRBJ2-1
D gene: TRBD1
CDR3 protein: CASRDRTYNEQFF

V gene: TRBV7-9
clone size: -
J gene: TRBJ2-7
D gene: -
CDR3 protein: CASSLPGRGGLYF

V gene: TRBV2
clone size: -
J gene: TRBJ2-3
D gene: TRBD2
CDR3 protein: CASTPSPLAGGTDTQYF

V gene: TRBV7-8
clone size: once
J gene: TRBJ2-7
D gene: -
CDR3 protein: CASSPTGSSSDEQYF

V gene: TRBV6-6
clone size: -
J gene: TRBJ1-5
D gene: -
CDR3 protein: CASSPTDSNQPQHF

V gene: TRBV7-9
clone size: -
J gene: TRBJ2-2
D gene: -
CDR3 protein: CASSTSTGELFF

V gene: TRBV2
clone size: -
J gene: TRBJ2-1
D gene: -
CDR3 protein: CASSPPGGSTYNEQFF